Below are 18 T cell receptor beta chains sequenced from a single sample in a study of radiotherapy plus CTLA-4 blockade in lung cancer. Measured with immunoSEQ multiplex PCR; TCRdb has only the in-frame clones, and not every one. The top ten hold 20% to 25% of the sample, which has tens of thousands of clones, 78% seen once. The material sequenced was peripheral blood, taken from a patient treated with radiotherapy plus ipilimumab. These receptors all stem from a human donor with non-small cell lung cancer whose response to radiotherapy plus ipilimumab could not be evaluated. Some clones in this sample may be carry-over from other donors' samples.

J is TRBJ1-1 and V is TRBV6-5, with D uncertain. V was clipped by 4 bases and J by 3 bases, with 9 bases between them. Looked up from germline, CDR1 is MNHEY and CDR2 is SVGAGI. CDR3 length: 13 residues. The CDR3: CASSFGRYTEAFF. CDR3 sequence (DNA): TGTGCCAGCAGTTTTGGGAGGTACACTGAAGCTTTCTTT.

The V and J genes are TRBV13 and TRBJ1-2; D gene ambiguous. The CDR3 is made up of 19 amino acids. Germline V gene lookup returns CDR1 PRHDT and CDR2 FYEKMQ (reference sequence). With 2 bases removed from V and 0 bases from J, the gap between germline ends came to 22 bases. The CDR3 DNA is TGTGCCAGCAGCTTAAGGGTTATGGCAGATCCGGGAGCTAACTATGGCTACACCTTC. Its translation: CASSLRVMADPGANYGYTF.

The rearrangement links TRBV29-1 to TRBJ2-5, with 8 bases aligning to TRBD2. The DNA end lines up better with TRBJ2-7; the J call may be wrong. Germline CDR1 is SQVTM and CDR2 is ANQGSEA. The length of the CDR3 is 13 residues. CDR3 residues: CSVPGRGSYEQYF. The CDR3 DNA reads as TGCAGCGTGCCCGGGAGGGGGTCCTACGAGCAGTACTTC.

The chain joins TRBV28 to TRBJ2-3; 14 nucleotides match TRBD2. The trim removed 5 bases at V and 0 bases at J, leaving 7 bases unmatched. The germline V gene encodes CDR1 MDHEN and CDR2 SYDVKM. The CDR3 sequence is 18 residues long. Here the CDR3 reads CASSPPGLAGDSTDTQYF. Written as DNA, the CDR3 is TGTGCCAGCAGTCCCCCGGGACTAGCGGGGGATAGCACAGATACGCAGTATTTT.

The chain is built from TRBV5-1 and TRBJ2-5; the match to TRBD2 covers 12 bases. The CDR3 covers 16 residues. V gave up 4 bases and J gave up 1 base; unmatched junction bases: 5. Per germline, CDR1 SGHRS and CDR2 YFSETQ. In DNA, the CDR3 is TGCGCCAGCAGCGCAGGACTAGCGGGGCTCCAAGAGACCCAGTACTTC. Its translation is CASSAGLAGLQETQYF.

CDR3 sequence: CASSLGGTGDSQPQHF. The CDR3 coding sequence is TGCGCCAGCAGCTTGGGGGGGACAGGAGACAGTCAGCCCCAGCATTTT. V and J are TRBV5-1 and TRBJ1-5; 8 bases match TRBD1. CDR1 is SGHRS, CDR2 YFSETQ, per germline. CDR3 size: 16 residues. V gave up 0 bases and J gave up 6 bases; unmatched junction bases: 8.

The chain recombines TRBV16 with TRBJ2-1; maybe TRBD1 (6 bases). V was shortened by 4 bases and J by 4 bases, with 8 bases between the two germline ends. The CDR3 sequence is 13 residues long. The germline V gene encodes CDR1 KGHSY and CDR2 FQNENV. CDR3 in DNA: TGTGCCAGCAGCCCGGGACAATACAATGAGCAGTTCTTC. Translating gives CASSPGQYNEQFF.

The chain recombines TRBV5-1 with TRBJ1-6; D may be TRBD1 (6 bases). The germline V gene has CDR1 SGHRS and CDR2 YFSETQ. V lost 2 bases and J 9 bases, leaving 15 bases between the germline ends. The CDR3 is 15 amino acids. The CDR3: CASSLPGGAGSPLHF. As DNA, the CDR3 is TGCGCCAGCAGCTTACCGGGGGGCGCAGGTTCACCCCTCCACTTT.

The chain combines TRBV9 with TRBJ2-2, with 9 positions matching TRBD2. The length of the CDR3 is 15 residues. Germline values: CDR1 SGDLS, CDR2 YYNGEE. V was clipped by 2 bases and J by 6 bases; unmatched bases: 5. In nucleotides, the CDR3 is TGTGCCAGCAGCGTGCAGCGGGGGGTTCCCGGGGAGCTGTTTTTT. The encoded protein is CASSVQRGVPGELFF.

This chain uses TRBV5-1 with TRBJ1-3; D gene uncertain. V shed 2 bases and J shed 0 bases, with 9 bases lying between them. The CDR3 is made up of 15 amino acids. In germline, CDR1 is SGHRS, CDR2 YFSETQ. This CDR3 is CASSLSGSSGNTIYF. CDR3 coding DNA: TGCGCCAGCAGCTTATCAGGAAGCTCTGGAAACACCATATATTTT.

The CDR3 loop reads CASSRQGAAEAFF. In DNA, the CDR3 is TGTGCCAGCTCACGACAGGGGGCGGCTGAAGCTTTCTTT. V usage is TRBV18 and J usage is TRBJ1-1; 10 bases are shared with TRBD1. Germline V gene lookup returns CDR1 KGHSH and CDR2 LQKENI. The CDR3 is 13 amino acids. Trimming at V came to 4 bases and at J to 6 bases, leaving 2 bases not matched to a gene.

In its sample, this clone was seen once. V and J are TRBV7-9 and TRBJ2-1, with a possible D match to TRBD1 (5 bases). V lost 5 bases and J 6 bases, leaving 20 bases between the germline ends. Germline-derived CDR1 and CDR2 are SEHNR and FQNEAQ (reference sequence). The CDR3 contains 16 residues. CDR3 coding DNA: TGTGCCAGCAGCCCCAGACTGGGGCGTAGAATCAATGAGCAGTTCTTC. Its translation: CASSPRLGRRINEQFF.

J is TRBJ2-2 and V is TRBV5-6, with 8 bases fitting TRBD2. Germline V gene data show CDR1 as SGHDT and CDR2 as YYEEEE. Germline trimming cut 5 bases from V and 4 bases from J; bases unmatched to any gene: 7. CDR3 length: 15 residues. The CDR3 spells CASSFGTRGTGELFF. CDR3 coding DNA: TGTGCCAGCAGTTTCGGGACTAGGGGCACCGGGGAGCTGTTTTTT.

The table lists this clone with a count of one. The CDR3 DNA follows: TGTGCCAGCAGTTCGCCTAGGACAGCCGGTGGCAATCAGCCCCAGCATTTT. Protein: CASSSPRTAGGNQPQHF. V usage is TRBV28 and J usage is TRBJ1-5; possible D gene TRBD1, 6 bases. Germline loops: CDR1 MDHEN, CDR2 SYDVKM. V was trimmed by 4 bases and J by 2 bases, leaving 18 bases between them. CDR3 size: 17 residues. Full variable domain (remainder filled in from reference TRBV28 and TRBJ1-5): DVKVTQSSRYLVKRTGEKVFLECVQDMDHENMFWYRQDPGLGLRLIYFSYDVKMKEKGDIPEGYSVSREKKERFSLILESASTNQTSMYLCASSSPRTAGGNQPQHFGDGTRLSIL.

CDR3 bases: TGCGCCAGCAGCCAAGAGCAGGGGGAAGATGAAAAACTGTTTTTT. Residues: CASSQEQGEDEKLFF. V and J are TRBV4-3 and TRBJ1-4; TRBD1 matches 7 bases. This CDR3 has 15 amino acids. The germline gives CDR1 LGHNA, CDR2 YSLEER. The V gene end was trimmed by 0 bases and the J gene end by 6 bases; junction bases not matched to a gene: 4.

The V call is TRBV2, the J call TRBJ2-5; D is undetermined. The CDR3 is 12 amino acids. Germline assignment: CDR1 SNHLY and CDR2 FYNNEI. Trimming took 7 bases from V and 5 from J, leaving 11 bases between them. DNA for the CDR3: TGTGCCAGCAAATCAGGTGCCGAGACCCAGTACTTC. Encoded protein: CASKSGAETQYF.

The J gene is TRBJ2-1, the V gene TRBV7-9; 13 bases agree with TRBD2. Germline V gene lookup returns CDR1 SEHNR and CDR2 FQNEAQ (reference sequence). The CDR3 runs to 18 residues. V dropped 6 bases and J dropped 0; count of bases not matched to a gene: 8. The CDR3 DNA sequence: TGTGCCAGCAGTCCCCGACTAGCGGGGGGTAGCTCCTACAATGAGCAGTTCTTC. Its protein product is CASSPRLAGGSSYNEQFF.

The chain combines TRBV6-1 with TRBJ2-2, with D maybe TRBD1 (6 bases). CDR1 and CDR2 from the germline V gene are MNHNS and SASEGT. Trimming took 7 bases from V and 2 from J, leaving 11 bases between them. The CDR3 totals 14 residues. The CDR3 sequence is CASTYRANTGELFF. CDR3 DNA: TGTGCCAGCACGTACAGGGCCAACACCGGGGAGCTGTTTTTT.